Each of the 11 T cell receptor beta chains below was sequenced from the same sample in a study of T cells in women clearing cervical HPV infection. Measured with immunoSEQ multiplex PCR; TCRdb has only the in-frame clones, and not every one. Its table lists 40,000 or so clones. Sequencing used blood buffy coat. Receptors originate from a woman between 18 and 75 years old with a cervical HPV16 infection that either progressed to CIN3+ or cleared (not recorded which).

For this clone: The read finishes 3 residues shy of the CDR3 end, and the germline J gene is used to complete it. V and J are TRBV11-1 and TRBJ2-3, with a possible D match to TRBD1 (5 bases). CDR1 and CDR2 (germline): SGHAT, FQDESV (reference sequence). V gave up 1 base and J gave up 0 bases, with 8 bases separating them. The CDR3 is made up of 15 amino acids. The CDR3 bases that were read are TGTGCCAGCAGCTTAGATACAGGTAGCACAGATACG. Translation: CASSLDTGSTDT. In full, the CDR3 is CASSLDTGSTDTQYF. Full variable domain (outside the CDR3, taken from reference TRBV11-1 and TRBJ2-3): EAEVAQSPRYKITEKSQAVAFWCDPISGHATLYWYRQILGQGPELLVQFQDESVVDDSQLPKDRFSAERLKGVDSTLKIQPAELGDSAMYLCASSLDTGSTDTQYFGPGTRLTVL.

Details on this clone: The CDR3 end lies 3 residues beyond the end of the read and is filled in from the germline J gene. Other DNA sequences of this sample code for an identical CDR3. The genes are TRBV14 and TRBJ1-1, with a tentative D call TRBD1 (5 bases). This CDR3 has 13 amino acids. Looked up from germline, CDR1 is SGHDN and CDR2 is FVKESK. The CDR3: CASSRGGVREAFF. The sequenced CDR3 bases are TGTGCCAGCAGTCGTGGGGGGGTCAGGGAA.

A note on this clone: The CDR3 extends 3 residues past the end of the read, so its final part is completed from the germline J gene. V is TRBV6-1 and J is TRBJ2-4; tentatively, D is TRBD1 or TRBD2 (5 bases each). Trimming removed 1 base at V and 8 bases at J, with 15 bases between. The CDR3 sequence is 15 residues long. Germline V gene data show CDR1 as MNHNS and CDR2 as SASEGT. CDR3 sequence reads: CASSEGPGSLDIQYF. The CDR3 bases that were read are TGTGCCAGCAGTGAAGGGCCAGGGAGTTTAGACATT.

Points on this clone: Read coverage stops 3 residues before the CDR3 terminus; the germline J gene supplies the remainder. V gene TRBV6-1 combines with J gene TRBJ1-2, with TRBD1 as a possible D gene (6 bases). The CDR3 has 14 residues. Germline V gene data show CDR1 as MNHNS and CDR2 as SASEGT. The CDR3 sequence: CASSELQGSNDYTF. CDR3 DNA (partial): TGTGCCAGCAGTGAACTACAGGGAAGCAACGAC.

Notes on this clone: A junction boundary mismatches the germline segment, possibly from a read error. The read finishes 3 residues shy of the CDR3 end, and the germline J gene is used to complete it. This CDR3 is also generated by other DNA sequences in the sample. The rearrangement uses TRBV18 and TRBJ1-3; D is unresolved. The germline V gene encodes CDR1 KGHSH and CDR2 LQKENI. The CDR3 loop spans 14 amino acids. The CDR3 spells CASSLDISGNTIYF. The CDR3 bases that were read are TGTGCCAGCTCCCTCGACATCAGCGGAAACACG.

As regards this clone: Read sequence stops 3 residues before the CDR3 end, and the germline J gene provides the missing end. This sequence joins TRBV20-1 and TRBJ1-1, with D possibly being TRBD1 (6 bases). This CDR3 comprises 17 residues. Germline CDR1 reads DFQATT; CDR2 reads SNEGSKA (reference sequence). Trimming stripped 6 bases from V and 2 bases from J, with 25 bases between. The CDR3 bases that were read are TGCAGTGCAAAGGGATTTAAGGACGGACAGATAAACACTGAA. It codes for CSAKGFKDGQINTE. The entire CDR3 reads CSAKGFKDGQINTEAFF.

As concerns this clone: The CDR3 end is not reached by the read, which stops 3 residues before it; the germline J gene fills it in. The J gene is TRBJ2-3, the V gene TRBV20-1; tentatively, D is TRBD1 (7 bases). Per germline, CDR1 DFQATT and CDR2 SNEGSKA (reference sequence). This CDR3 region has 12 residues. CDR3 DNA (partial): TGCAGTGCTAGGGGCAGGGGGGAGACG. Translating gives CSARGRGET. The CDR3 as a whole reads CSARGRGETQYF.

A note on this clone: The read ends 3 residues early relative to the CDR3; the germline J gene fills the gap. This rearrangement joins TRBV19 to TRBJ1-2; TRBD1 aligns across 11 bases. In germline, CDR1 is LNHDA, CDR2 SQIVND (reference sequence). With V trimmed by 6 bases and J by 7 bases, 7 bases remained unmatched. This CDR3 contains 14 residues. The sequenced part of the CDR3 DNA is TGTGCCAGTAGCCCCCTGGACAGGGGGCTTGGC. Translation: CASSPLDRGLG. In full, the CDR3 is CASSPLDRGLGYTF.

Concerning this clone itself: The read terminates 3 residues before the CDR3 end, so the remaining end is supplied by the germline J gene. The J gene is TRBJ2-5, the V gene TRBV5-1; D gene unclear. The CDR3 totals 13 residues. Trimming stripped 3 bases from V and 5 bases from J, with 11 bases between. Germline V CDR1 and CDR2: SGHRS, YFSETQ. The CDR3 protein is CASSYSPEETQYF. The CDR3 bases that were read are TGCGCCAGCAGCTACTCCCCCGAGGAGACC.

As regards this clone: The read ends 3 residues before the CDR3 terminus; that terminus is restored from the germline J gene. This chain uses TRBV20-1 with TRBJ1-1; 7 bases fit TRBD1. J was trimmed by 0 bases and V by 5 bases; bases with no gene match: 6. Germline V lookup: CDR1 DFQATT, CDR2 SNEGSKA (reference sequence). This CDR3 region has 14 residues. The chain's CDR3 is CSARHRGMNTEAFF. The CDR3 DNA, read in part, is TGCAGTGCTCGCCACAGGGGTATGAACACTGAA.

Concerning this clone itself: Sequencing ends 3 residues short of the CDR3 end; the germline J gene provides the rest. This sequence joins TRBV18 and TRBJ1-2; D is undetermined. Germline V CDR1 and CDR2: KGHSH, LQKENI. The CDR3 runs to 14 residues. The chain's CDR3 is CASSRAGLLGDYTF. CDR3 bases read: TGTGCCAGCTCACGTGCAGGCCTGTTAGGAGAC. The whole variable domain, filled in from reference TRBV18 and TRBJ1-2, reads NAGVMQNPRHLVRRRGQEARLRCSPMKGHSHVYWYRQLPEEGLKFMVYLQKENIIDESGMPKERFSAEFPKEGPSILRIQQVVRGDSAAYFCASSRAGLLGDYTFGSGTRLTVV.